This TCR beta chain was captured by sequencing in a study of T cell repertoires in cytomegalovirus infection. Whole-study context: CMV epitopes in the study were HLA-C-restricted (recently identified) and HLA-B-restricted (well studied). Public TCR beta signature analysis indicated the presence of both CMV infection and matching HLA type.

Germline-derived CDR1 and CDR2 are SGHVS and FNYEAQ. The length of the CDR3 is 11 residues. Trimming shortened V by 4 bases and J by 9 bases, and 9 bases separated the two germline ends. TCRdb passed the reads through MiXCR, listing each CDR3 protein once. The sample gives roughly 860,000 distinct CDR3 sequences, 32% of which show up once; around an eighth is in the top ten. Study results and caveats: HLA-C-restricted, CMV-specific TCR beta clonotypes were dominant ex vivo. Carriers of CMV plus the relevant HLA were identified by cumulative public TCR beta family frequency.

This clonotype was recorded a few times. Its antigen is unknown. The rearrangement joins TRBV7-6 to TRBJ2-5; D is uncertain. This clonotype was obtained from a human donor in good health (CMV status not recorded). Some clones in this sample may be carry-over from other donors' samples. Sequenced material: cultured CD8+ T cells from PBMCs, taken from culture after CMV antigen stimulation. CDR3 protein: CASSWDEAQYF. CDR3 coding DNA: TGTGCCAGCAGCTGGGATGAGGCCCAGTACTTC.